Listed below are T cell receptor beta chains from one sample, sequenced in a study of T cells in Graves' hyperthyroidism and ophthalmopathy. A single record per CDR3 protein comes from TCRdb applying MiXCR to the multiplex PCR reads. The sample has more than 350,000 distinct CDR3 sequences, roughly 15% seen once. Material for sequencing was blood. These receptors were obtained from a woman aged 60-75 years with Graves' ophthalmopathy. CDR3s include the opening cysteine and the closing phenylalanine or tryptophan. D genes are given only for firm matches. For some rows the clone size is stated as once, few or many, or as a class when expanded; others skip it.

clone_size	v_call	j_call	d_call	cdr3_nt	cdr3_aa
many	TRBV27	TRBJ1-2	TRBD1	TGTGCCAGCAGCTTACAAAGAGGGGGCGGTTTCTATGGCTACACCTTC	CASSLQRGGGFYGYTF
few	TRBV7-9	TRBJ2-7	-	TGTGCCAGCAGCTTAGTCCTGACAGGACCTGGCGTCGAGCGGTACTTC	CASSLVLTGPGVERYF
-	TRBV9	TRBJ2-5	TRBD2	TGTGCCAGCAGCGCCAGTGGTCTAGCGGAAGAGACCCAGTACTTC	CASSASGLAEETQYF
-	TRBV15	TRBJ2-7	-	TGTGCCACCAGCAGAGGTCACGGATCCTACGAGCAGTGCTTC	CATSRGHGSYEQCF
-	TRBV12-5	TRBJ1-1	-	TGTGCTAGTGGGCACCGGGTGAGGGGTGTTGGGACTGAAGCTTTCTTT	CASGHRVRGVGTEAFF
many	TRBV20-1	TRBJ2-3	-	TGCAGTGCTAGAGAGCAGGCTGGGACAGATACGCAGTATTTT	CSAREQAGTDTQYF
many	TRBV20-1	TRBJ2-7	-	TGCAGTGCTCCGGACAGTTCCTACGAGCAGTACTTC	CSAPDSSYEQYF
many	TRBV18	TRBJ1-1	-	TGTGCCAGCTCACCACCGAAGGGAGGCACTGAAGCTTTCTTT	CASSPPKGGTEAFF
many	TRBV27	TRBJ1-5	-	TGTGCCAGCAGTTTTTCTAAAGTGAACAGGGACAATCAGCCCCAGCATTTT	CASSFSKVNRDNQPQHF
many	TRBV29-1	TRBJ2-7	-	TGCAGCGTGGAGGGACAGCATGGGGGGAACGAGCAGTACTTC	CSVEGQHGGNEQYF
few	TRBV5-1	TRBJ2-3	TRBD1	TGCGCCAGCACCAAGATCAGACCCGGGACAGGGGTCACAGATACGCAGTATTTT	CASTKIRPGTGVTDTQYF
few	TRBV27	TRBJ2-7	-	TGTGCCAGCAGTTCCGCAGAAAACTTCGGCGAGCAGTACTTC	CASSSAENFGEQYF
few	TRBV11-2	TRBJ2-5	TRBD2	TGTGCCAGCAGCTTCACAGCGGGAGTGAGGGACTTC	CASSFTAGVRDF
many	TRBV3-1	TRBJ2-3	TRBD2	TGTGCCAGCAGCTCACGGACTAGCGGGAGGGGTGATACGCAGTATTTT	CASSSRTSGRGDTQYF
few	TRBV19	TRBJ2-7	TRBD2	TGTGCCAGTAGTATACAGGGGACTAGCGTATTCTACGAGCAGTACTTC	CASSIQGTSVFYEQYF
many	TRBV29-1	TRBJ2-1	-	TGCAGCGCCAAGACGGGATCCTCCCCCAATGAGCAGTTCTTC	CSAKTGSSPNEQFF
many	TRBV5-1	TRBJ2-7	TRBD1	TGCGCCAGCAGCGGGACAGGGGGCTACGAGCAGTACTTC	CASSGTGGYEQYF
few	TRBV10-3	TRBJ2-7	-	TGTGCCATCAGTGAGCCTCGGGGGACGGCGTCCTACGAGCAGTACTTC	CAISEPRGTASYEQYF
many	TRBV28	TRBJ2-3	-	TGTGCCAGCAGTTCCCGTAGCACTCGCACAGATACGCAGTATTTT	CASSSRSTRTDTQYF
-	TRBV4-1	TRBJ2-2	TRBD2	TGCGCCAGCAATCTAGCGGGAGAAAACACCGGGGAGCTGTTTTTT	CASNLAGENTGELFF
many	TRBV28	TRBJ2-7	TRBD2	TGTGCCAGCACCGATAGCGGGTCCACCTACGAGCAGTACTTC	CASTDSGSTYEQYF
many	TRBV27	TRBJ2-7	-	TGTGCCAGCAAGGCGGGGCAGGGGGTTTTCTACGAGCAGTACTTC	CASKAGQGVFYEQYF
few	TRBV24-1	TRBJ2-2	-	TGTGCCACCAGTGATTCAGCGGAGGCGAACACCGGGGAGCTGTTTTTT	CATSDSAEANTGELFF
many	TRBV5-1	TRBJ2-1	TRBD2	TGCGCCAGCAGCTTGGTGGGGGCGGGAGGGAACAATGAGCAGTTCTTC	CASSLVGAGGNNEQFF
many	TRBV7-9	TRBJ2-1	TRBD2	TGTGCCAGCAGCTTAATTCTAGCGGGAGCTACGGGGAATGAGCAGTTCTTC	CASSLILAGATGNEQFF
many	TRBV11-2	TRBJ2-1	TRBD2	TGTGCCAGCAGACCCGGACTAGCGGGAGAGGTTGAGCAGTTCTTC	CASRPGLAGEVEQFF
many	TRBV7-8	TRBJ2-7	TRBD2	TGTGCCAGCAGCGGGGGACTAGCGGGAGGGAACGAACCCGAGCAGTACTTC	CASSGGLAGGNEPEQYF
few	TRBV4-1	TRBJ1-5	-	TGCGCCAGCAGCCAAGAGGGTAGGACTTATCAGCCCCAGCATTTT	CASSQEGRTYQPQHF
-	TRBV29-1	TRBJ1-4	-	TGCAGCGTTCAAATCCTATTGGGCGAAAAACTGTTTTTT	CSVQILLGEKLFF